This T cell receptor beta chain was retrieved from a study of blood T cell repertoires in COVID-19. Sequenced by immunoSEQ multiplex PCR; TCRdb stores in-frame clones only, minus some. Of around 70,000 clones listed, about 88% are singletons. The V end was cut by 4 bases, the J end by 3 bases, with 2 bases between. Germline CDR1 reads SGHNT; CDR2 reads YYREEE (reference sequence). The CDR3 loop spans 10 amino acids. The sequence was obtained from a middle-aged man with acute or convalescent COVID-19. The chain recombines TRBV5-4 with TRBJ2-7; D gene ambiguous. The sequenced sample consisted of peripheral blood. The CDR3 spells CASSHYEQYV. The CDR3 DNA sequence: TGTGCCAGCAGCCACTACGAGCAGTACGTC.